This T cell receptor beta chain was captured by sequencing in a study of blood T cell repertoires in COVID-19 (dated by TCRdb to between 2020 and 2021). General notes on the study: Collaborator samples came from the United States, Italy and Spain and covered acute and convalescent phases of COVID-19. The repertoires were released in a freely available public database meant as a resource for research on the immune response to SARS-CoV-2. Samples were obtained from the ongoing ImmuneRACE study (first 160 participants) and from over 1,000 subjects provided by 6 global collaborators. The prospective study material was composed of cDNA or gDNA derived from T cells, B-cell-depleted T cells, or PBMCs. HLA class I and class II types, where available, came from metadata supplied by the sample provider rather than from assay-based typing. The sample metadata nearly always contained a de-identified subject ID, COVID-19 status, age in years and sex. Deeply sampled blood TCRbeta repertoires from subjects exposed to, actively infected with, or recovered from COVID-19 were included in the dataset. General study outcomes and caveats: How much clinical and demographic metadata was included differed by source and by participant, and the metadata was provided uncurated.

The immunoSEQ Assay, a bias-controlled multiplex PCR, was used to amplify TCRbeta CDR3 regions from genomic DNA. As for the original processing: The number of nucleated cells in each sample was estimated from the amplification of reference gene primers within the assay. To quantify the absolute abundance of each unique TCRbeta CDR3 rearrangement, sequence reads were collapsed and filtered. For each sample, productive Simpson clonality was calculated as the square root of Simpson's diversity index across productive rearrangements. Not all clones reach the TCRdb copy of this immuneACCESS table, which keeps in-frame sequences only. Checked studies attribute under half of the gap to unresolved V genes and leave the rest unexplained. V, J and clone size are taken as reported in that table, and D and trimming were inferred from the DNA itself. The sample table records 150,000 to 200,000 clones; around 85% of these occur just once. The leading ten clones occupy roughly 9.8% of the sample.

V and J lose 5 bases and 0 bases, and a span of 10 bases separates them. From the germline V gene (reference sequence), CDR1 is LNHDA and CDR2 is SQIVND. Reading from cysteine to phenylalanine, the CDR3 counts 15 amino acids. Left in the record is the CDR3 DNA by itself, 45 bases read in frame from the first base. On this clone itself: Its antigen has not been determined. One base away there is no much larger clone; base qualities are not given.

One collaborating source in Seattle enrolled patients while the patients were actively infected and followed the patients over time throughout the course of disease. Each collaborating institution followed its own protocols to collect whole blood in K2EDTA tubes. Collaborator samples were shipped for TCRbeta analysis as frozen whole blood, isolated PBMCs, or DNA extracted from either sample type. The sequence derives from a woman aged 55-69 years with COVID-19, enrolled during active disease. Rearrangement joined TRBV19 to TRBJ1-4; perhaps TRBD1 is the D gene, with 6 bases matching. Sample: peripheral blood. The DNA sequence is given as TGTGCCAGTAGTCTGGACAGAACAACTAATGAAAAACTGTTTTTT. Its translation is CASSLDRTTNEKLFF.